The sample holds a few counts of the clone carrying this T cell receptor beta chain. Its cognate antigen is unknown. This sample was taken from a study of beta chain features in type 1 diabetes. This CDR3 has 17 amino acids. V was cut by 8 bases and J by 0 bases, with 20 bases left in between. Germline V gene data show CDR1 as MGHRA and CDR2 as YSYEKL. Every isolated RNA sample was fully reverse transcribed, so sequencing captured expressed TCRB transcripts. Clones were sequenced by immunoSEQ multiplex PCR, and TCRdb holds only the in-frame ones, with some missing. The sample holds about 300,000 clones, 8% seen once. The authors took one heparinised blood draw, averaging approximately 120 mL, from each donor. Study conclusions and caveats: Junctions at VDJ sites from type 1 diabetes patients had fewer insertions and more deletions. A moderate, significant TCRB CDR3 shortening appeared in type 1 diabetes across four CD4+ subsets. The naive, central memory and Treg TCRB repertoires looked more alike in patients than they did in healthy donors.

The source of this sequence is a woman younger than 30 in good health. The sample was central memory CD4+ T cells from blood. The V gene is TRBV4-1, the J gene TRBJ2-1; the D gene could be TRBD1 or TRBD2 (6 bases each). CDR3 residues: CASRSYRGTPSYNEQFF. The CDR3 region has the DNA TGCGCCAGCCGCTCATATAGGGGGACTCCCTCCTACAATGAGCAGTTCTTC.